Below, 11 T cell receptor delta chains from the same sample are listed, as sequenced in a study of human gamma delta and Vdelta1 T cells. TCRdb ran CATT on the PCR reads. Of about 14,000 delta-chain clones in the sample, 40% to 60% were seen once. Which antigens these TCRs recognize remains unknown. The material sequenced was Vdelta1 gamma-delta T cells from blood grown in culture (DOT cells). The origin of the receptors is a human donor in good health.

This clone is a singleton in its sample. The V gene is TRDV1, the J gene TRDJ1; perhaps D is TRDD2 or TRDD3 (6 bases each). The germline V gene encodes CDR1 TSWWSYY and CDR2 QGS. The CDR3 contains 20 residues. V was pared by 4 bases and J by 0 bases, with 27 bases between. The CDR3 DNA is TGTGCTCTTGGGGCCCGCCTTCCCCAACGGGGGGGGAGTTACACCGATAAACTCATCTTT. Translation gives CALGARLPQRGGSYTDKLIF.

This chain uses TRDV1 with TRDJ1; D possibly matches TRDD2 or TRDD3 (7 bases each). V dropped 3 bases and J dropped 4 bases, with 30 bases sitting between them. The V gene's germline CDR1 is TSWWSYY and CDR2 QGS. The CDR3 is 20 amino acids. The CDR3 is CALGDPLPLAGDWQLDKLIF. The CDR3 DNA reads TGTGCTCTTGGGGATCCCCTTCCTTTGGCGGGGGATTGGCAGCTCGATAAACTCATCTTT.

This clone was found a few times. The chain joins TRDV1 to TRDJ1; D is undetermined. CDR1 and CDR2 (germline): TSWWSYY, QGS. This CDR3 contains 18 residues. Trimming cost V 1 base and J 0 bases, with 18 bases left between them. The CDR3 reads CALGERRGPTDYTDKLIF. CDR3 in DNA: TGTGCTCTTGGGGAACGAAGGGGTCCCACCGATTACACCGATAAACTCATCTTT.

This clone occurred a few times. The chain is built from TRDV1 and TRDJ1, with D perhaps matching TRDD3 (6 bases). V was pared by 0 bases and J by 0 bases, with 23 bases between. The CDR3 is made up of 20 amino acids. Germline CDR1 and CDR2: TSWWSYY and QGS. The CDR3, as DNA: TGTGCTCTTGGGGAACTAAAGCTGTGGGGGTTGGACCTGTACACCGATAAACTCATCTTT. Residues: CALGELKLWGLDLYTDKLIF.

This clone has only a few counts. This chain uses TRDV1 with TRDJ1, with D possibly being TRDD3 (6 bases). Trimming removed 3 bases from V and 1 base from J, with 15 bases in between. CDR3 length: 16 amino acids. CDR1 and CDR2 (germline): TSWWSYY, QGS. The CDR3 region is CALGDLPPGATDKLIF. In DNA, the CDR3 is TGTGCTCTTGGGGACCTCCCTCCTGGGGCCACCGATAAACTCATCTTT.

This clone occurred a few times. The chain uses TRDV1 and TRDJ1; 8 positions match TRDD3. The CDR3 is 23 amino acids. The trim removed 2 bases at V and 2 bases at J, leaving 28 bases unmatched. Germline V gives CDR1 TSWWSYY, CDR2 QGS. Here the CDR3 reads CALGEAPWPSTNTHWGLTDKLIF. CDR3 DNA sequence: TGTGCTCTTGGGGAAGCCCCCTGGCCTTCCACAAATACTCACTGGGGGTTAACCGATAAACTCATCTTT.

Only a few counts were recorded for this clone. The J gene is TRDJ1, the V gene TRDV1; TRDD3 aligns across 9 bases. The J segment lost 0 bases and the V segment lost 0 bases, leaving 32 bases of the junction unmatched. The V gene's germline CDR1 is TSWWSYY and CDR2 QGS. The CDR3 length is 26 residues. CDR3 in DNA: TGTGCTCTTGGGGAACTAGTTAATCCCCTTCACCGTACTGGGGGAACGGCCTCAAAGAACACCGATAAACTCATCTTT. Translating gives CALGELVNPLHRTGGTASKNTDKLIF.

The V and J genes are TRDV1 and TRDJ1; perhaps TRDD2 as D (5 bases). This CDR3 comprises 18 residues. V lost 3 bases and J 0 bases, leaving 20 bases between the germline ends. Germline loops: CDR1 TSWWSYY, CDR2 QGS. The CDR3 DNA is TGTGCTCTTGGGGACCCTTCTCCCGGTACTGTGTACACCGATAAACTCATCTTT. This sequence encodes CALGDPSPGTVYTDKLIF.

The genes are TRDV1 and TRDJ1; D call uncertain. The germline CDR1 and CDR2 sequences are TSWWSYY and QGS. The CDR3 consists of 16 residues. V lost 2 bases and J lost 0, with 13 bases in between. DNA for the CDR3: TGTGCTCTTGGGGAAACGCTGCGCCTCGACACCGATAAACTCATCTTT. This codes for CALGETLRLDTDKLIF.

This clone was seen only a few times. J is TRDJ1 and V is TRDV1, with 10 bases fitting TRDD3. This CDR3 spans 18 amino acids. Losses at the gene ends were 5 bases for V and 4 bases for J; bases not matched to a gene: 16. From germline, CDR1 is TSWWSYY and CDR2 QGS. Here the CDR3 DNA reads TGTGCTCTTGGGATCCCTACTCGGGGGATACGAGGACGCGATAAACTCATCTTT. This gives the protein CALGIPTRGIRGRDKLIF.

The chain has TRDV1 and TRDJ1; 7 positions agree with TRDD3. Germline CDR1 and CDR2: TSWWSYY and QGS. CDR3 length: 18 residues. V lost 4 bases to trimming and J lost 0 bases; unmatched junction nucleotides: 14. Here the CDR3 DNA reads TGTGCTCTTGGGGTAACCATCCCTATCGGGGGATACACCGATAAACTCATCTTT. Protein: CALGVTIPIGGYTDKLIF.